This TCR beta chain stems from a study of CD8 T cells in ankylosing spondylitis. Worth noting for this clonotype: As yet, its antigen is unknown. One end of the junction is discordant with germline, which a read error may explain.

Making the TCR beta libraries involved quantitative 5'-RACE with molecular barcodes. MiXCR, run by TCRdb on the 5' RACE reads, gives a single entry per CDR3 protein. The sample lists about 540,000 distinct CDR3 sequences, over 9.5% occurring once. In germline, CDR1 is MNHEY, CDR2 SVGAGI. The CDR3 sequence is 15 residues long. Whole-study findings and limits: A number of the motif variants had already been described in reactive arthritis synovial fluid and blood. Clones linked to disease were reported to show significant enrichment in matched ankylosing spondylitis synovial fluid. Seemingly distinctive of ankylosing spondylitis blood was a TCR beta motif formed by eight highly homologous variants.

Material for sequencing was blood, either unsorted or a sorted T cell fraction (not recorded which). The chain combines TRBV6-5 with TRBJ2-1, with 8 bases lining up with TRBD2. This TCR derives from a male donor with ankylosing spondylitis. The CDR3 reads CASSYWSGSYNELFF. The CDR3 coding sequence is TGTGCCAGCAGTTATTGGAGCGGGAGTTACAATGAGCTGTTCTTC.